Following are 4 T cell receptor beta chains from one sample sequenced in a study of T cell responses to AZD1222 COVID-19 vaccine. Some clones are missing from TCRdb's copy, which holds only in-frame ones; the method was immunoSEQ multiplex PCR. This sample has 200,000 or so clones, with 85% to 90% found just once. Sequencing was performed on peripheral blood, taken on day 0 of MenACWY control vaccination. The receptors shown here come from an adult in good health.

This sequence joins TRBV9 and TRBJ2-5; possible D gene TRBD1, 5 bases. Trimming took off 3 bases at V and 0 bases at J, with 9 bases between the two ends. This CDR3 spans 14 amino acids. The germline CDR1 and CDR2 sequences are SGDLS and YYNGEE. The CDR3 reads CASSATGYQETQYF. CDR3 DNA sequence: TGTGCCAGCAGCGCCACAGGATACCAAGAGACCCAGTACTTC.

A single count supports this clone. The chain joins TRBV30 to TRBJ2-3; no definite D call. The CDR3 is 10 amino acids. Per the germline V gene, CDR1 is GTSNPN and CDR2 is SVGIG (reference sequence). Deletions cut 8 bases from V and 3 bases from J, with 6 bases between. CDR3 loop: CALRTDTQYF. The CDR3 DNA reads as TGTGCCCTGCGGACAGATACGCAGTATTTT.

The chain links TRBV7-9 to TRBJ2-7; D uncertain. CDR1 is SEHNR, CDR2 FQNEAQ, per germline (reference sequence). Trimming stripped 8 bases from V and 5 bases from J, with 10 bases between. The CDR3 is 11 residues long. For the CDR3, the DNA is TGTGCCAGCTCTTTGGCCGACGAGCAGTACTTC. Translating it yields CASSLADEQYF.

The chain links TRBV5-6 to TRBJ2-7; D might be TRBD1 (5 bases). The germline V and J ends were trimmed by 0 bases and 1 base, with 11 bases remaining between them. This CDR3 region has 15 residues. Per the germline V gene, CDR1 is SGHDT and CDR2 is YYEEEE. The CDR3 loop is CASSLGPDTSYEQYF. CDR3 nucleotides: TGTGCCAGCAGCTTGGGTCCGGACACTTCCTACGAGCAGTACTTC.